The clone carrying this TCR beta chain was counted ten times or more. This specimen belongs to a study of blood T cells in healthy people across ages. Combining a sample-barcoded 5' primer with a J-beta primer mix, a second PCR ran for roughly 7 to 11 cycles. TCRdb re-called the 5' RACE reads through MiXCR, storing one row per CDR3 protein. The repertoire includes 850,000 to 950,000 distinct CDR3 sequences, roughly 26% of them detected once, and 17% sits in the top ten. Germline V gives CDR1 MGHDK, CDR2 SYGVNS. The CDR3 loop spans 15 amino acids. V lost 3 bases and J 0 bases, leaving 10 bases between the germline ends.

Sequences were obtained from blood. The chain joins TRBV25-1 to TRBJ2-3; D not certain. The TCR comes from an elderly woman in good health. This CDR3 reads CASSDLSPSTDTQYF. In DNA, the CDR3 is TGTGCCAGCAGTGATCTAAGCCCTAGCACAGATACGCAGTATTTT.